This T cell receptor (beta chain) originates from a study of cytomegalovirus exposure and HLA in healthy donors. Primers: 60 Vbeta forward and 13 Jbeta reverse. Libraries were prepared by immunoSEQ multiplex PCR; TCRdb keeps only in-frame clonotypes and omits some of them. The sample contains under 200,000 clones, roughly 71% of which appear only once. There are 14 residues in the CDR3. Germline V gives CDR1 SNHLY, CDR2 FYNNEI. Trimming cost V 2 bases and J 5 bases, with 10 bases left between them. The chain combines TRBV2 with TRBJ2-1, with TRBD2 as a possible D gene (5 bases). The source is a male donor in good health and CMV-seropositive. Source material: PBMCs. In DNA, the CDR3 is TGTGCCAGCAGTGAATACGAGACTAACAATGAGCAGTTCTTC. Encoded protein: CASSEYETNNEQFF.